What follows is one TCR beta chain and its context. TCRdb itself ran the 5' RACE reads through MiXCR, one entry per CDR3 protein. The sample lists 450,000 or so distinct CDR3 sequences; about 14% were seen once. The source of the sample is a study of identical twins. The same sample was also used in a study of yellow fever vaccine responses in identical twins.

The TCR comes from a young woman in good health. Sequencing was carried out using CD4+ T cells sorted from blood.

The DNA for the CDR3 is TGCGCCAGCAGAGTCGGGACTAGCGCCACCGGGGAGCTGTTTTTT. Translation gives CASRVGTSATGELFF. V and J are TRBV5-1 and TRBJ2-2; 10 nucleotides align to TRBD2. The CDR3 length is 15 residues. Germline trimming cut 5 bases from V and 4 bases from J; bases unmatched to any gene: 5. CDR1 and CDR2 from the germline V gene are SGHRS and YFSETQ. Combining the CDR3 with reference TRBV5-1 and TRBJ2-2 gives the whole variable domain KAGVTQTPRYLIKTRGQQVTLSCSPISGHRSVSWYQQTPGQGLQFLFEYFSETQRNKGNFPGRFSGRQFSNSRSEMNVSTLELGDSALYLCASRVGTSATGELFFGEGSRLTVL.